This T cell receptor (beta chain) is drawn from a study of cytomegalovirus exposure and HLA in healthy donors. Study results and caveats: Later analysis reportedly placed an Asian-associated ancestry cluster below the approximately 650-donor mean in N-insertions. One cluster of highly shared sequence variants probably arose as a sequencing artifact.

It was with 60 Vbeta and 13 Jbeta primers that the PCR ran. As originally analysed: Around 9.9 million shared chains were among the roughly 78 million unique TCR beta chains that a later analysis counted. TCRdb keeps only in-frame clones here, not all; method: immunoSEQ multiplex PCR. Clone size and the V and J calls come from that table; the DNA yielded D and trimming. The sample has more than 95,000 clones, about 72% seen once. Concerning this clone itself: The antigen is not known.

The V gene lost 2 bases and the J gene lost 2 bases, with 12 bases spanning the gap. Germline V lookup: CDR1 LGHNA, CDR2 YSLEER. CDR3 length equals 15 residues. The TCR originated in a man aged 50 to 60 in good health and CMV-seropositive. Sequenced input: PBMCs. The J gene is TRBJ2-5, the V gene TRBV4-3; maybe TRBD2 (6 bases). Here the CDR3 reads CASSQFAGQQETQYF. DNA for the CDR3: TGCGCCAGCAGCCAATTTGCGGGGCAGCAAGAGACCCAGTACTTC.